Reported below is one T cell receptor (beta chain). V dropped 9 bases and J dropped 5; count of bases not matched to a gene: 10. Germline loops: CDR1 ENHRY, CDR2 SYGVKD. The CDR3 sequence is 16 residues long. The data derive from a study of blood T cell repertoires in COVID-19. Overall study context: PBMCs, B-cell-depleted T cells, or T cells provided the cDNA or gDNA that made up the material.

Here immunoSEQ multiplex PCR was the method, and the copy in TCRdb shows in-frame clones only, minus some. The sample consists of some 200,000 clones, 82% of them appearing once. The sample comprised peripheral blood. The clonotype comes from a woman in her 70s with COVID-19, enrolled during active disease. V is TRBV10-3 and J is TRBJ1-6; TRBD1 matches 10 bases. In DNA form, the CDR3 reads TGTGCCATTGGAGGAGGACAGGGGGTCAATAATTCACCCCTCCACTTT. It yields the protein CAIGGGQGVNNSPLHF.